One and the same sample provided the 9 T cell receptor beta chains below, sequenced in a study of blood T cell repertoires in COVID-19. Measured with immunoSEQ multiplex PCR; TCRdb has only the in-frame clones, and not every one. The sample lists some 170,000 clones; approximately 81% were seen once. The sample was peripheral blood. Source of these receptors: a man aged 35 to 55 with acute or convalescent COVID-19.

V is TRBV7-3 and J is TRBJ2-1, with 10 bases identical to TRBD1. The CDR3 is made up of 14 amino acids. The V gene's germline CDR1 is SGHTA and CDR2 FQGTGA. The J segment lost 5 bases and the V segment lost 4 bases, leaving 2 bases of the junction unmatched. CDR3 nucleotide sequence: TGTGCCAGCAGCTGGGGACAGGGGCACAATGAGCAGTTCTTC. It specifies CASSWGQGHNEQFF.

The rearrangement links TRBV2 to TRBJ1-6; TRBD1 matches 11 bases. V shed 8 bases and J 7 bases; nucleotides not matched to a gene: 7. The CDR3 is made up of 15 amino acids. Germline CDR1 reads SNHLY; CDR2 reads FYNNEI. The CDR3 DNA follows: TGTGCCAGCTTAGGACAGGGGGCGAGGAATTCACCCCTCCACTTT. Translated: CASLGQGARNSPLHF.

V is TRBV11-2 and J is TRBJ2-3; TRBD1 aligns across 9 bases. Germline CDR1 is SGHAT and CDR2 is FQNNGV. Trimming at V came to 5 bases and at J to 4 bases, leaving 7 bases not matched to a gene. CDR3 length: 15 residues. The CDR3 nucleotides are TGTGCCAGCAGCCGGGACAGGGTGGACTCAGATACGCAGTATTTT. Protein sequence: CASSRDRVDSDTQYF.

This chain joins TRBV7-9 and TRBJ1-2; the D gene is possibly TRBD1 (6 bases). The V end was cut by 5 bases, the J end by 0 bases, with 13 bases between. The CDR3 has 15 amino acids. Germline lookup yields CDR1 SEHNR and CDR2 FQNEAQ (reference sequence). DNA of the CDR3: TGTGCCAGCAGCCTACCGGACAGACCTAACTATGGCTACACCTTC. Amino acid sequence: CASSLPDRPNYGYTF.

The J gene is TRBJ2-1, the V gene TRBV24-1; 11 nucleotides align to TRBD2. Trimming took 9 bases from V and 5 from J; bases not matched to a gene: 14. The germline V gene has CDR1 KGHDR and CDR2 SFDVKD. The CDR3 contains 17 residues. The CDR3 sequence is CATPEPPTSGGDNEQFF. The CDR3 nucleotides read TGTGCCACCCCCGAGCCCCCAACTAGCGGGGGCGACAATGAGCAGTTCTTC.

This sequence joins TRBV6-5 and TRBJ1-1; 7 bases align to TRBD1. Germline trimming cut 6 bases from V and 7 bases from J; bases unmatched to any gene: 8. Looked up from germline, CDR1 is MNHEY and CDR2 is SVGAGI. The CDR3 loop spans 13 amino acids. The CDR3 spells CASRDSGQFEAFF. CDR3 nucleotide sequence: TGTGCCAGCAGGGATTCGGGACAGTTTGAAGCTTTCTTT.

This chain links TRBV11-2 with TRBJ2-1, with a weak D call TRBD2 (6 bases). V lost 4 bases, J lost 8 bases, and 15 bases lay in between. Germline V gene lookup returns CDR1 SGHAT and CDR2 FQNNGV. The CDR3 sequence is 14 residues long. The CDR3 here is CASSSWRRGYEQFF. In DNA, the CDR3 is TGTGCCAGCAGCTCATGGAGGCGGGGATATGAGCAGTTCTTC.

This chain joins TRBV27 and TRBJ1-5; D is possibly TRBD1 (5 bases). Germline V gives CDR1 MNHEY, CDR2 SMNVEV (reference sequence). The V end lost 0 bases, the J end lost 7 bases, and 10 bases lay between the germline ends. There are 14 residues in the CDR3. CDR3 nucleotide sequence: TGTGCCAGCAGTTTATCGGAGGGACGGCAGCCCCAGCATTTT. As protein: CASSLSEGRQPQHF.

This sequence joins TRBV9 and TRBJ2-3, with 12 bases identical to TRBD2. V lost 4 bases to trimming and J lost 3 bases; unmatched junction nucleotides: 3. Germline-derived CDR1 and CDR2 are SGDLS and YYNGEE. CDR3 size: 15 residues. The chain's CDR3 is CASSSTSGGTDTQYF. Here the CDR3 DNA reads TGTGCCAGCAGCTCGACTAGCGGGGGAACAGATACGCAGTATTTT.